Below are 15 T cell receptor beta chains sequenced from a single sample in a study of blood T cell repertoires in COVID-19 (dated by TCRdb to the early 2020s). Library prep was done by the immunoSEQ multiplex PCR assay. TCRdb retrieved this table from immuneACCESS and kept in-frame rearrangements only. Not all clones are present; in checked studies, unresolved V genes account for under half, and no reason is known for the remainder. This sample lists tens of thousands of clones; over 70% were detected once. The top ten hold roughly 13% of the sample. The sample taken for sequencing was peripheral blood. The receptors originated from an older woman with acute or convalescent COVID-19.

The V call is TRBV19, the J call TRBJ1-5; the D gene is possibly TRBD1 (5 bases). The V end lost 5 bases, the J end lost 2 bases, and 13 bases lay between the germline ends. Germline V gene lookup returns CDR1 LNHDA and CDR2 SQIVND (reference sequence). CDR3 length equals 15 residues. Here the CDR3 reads CASSPGRHGNQPQHF. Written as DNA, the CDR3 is TGTGCCAGTAGTCCAGGGCGGCACGGCAATCAGCCCCAGCATTTT.

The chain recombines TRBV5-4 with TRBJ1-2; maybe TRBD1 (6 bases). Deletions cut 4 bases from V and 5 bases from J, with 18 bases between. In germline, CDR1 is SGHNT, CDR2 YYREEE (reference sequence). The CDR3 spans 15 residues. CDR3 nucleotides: TGTGCCAGCAGCAAAAGCAGGGACACCTTTTATGGCTACACCTTC. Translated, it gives CASSKSRDTFYGYTF. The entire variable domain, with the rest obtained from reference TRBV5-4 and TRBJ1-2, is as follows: ETGVTQSPTHLIKTRGQQVTLRCSSQSGHNTVSWYQQALGQGPQFIFQYYREEENGRGNFPPRFSGLQFPNYSSELNVNALELDDSALYLCASSKSRDTFYGYTFGSGTRLTVV.

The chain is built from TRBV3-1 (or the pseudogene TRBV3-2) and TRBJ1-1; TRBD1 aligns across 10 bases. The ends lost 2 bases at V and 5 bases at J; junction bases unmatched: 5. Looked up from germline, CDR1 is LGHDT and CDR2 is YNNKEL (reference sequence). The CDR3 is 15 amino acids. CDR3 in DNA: TGTGCCAGCAGCCAACTCAGGACAGGGGGAACTGAAGCTTTCTTT. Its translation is CASSQLRTGGTEAFF.

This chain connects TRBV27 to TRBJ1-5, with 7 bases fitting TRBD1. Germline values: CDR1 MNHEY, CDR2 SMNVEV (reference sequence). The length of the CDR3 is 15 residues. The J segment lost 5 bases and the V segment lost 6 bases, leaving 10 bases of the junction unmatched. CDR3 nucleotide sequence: TGTGCCAGCAGGAGAAAAGGGGGCGCGGATCAGCCCCAGCATTTT. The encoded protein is CASRRKGGADQPQHF.

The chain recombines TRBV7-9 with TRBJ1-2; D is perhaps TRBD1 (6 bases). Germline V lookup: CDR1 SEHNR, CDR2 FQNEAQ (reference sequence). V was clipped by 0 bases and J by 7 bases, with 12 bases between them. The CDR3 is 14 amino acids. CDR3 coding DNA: TGTGCCAGCAGCTTAGCGTCCACAGGGTCTGGCTACACCTTC. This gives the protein CASSLASTGSGYTF. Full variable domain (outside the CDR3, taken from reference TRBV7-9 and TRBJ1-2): DTGVSQNPRHKITKRGQNVTFRCDPISEHNRLYWYRQTLGQGPEFLTYFQNEAQLEKSRLLSDRFSAERPKGSFSTLEIQRTEQGDSAMYLCASSLASTGSGYTFGSGTRLTVV.

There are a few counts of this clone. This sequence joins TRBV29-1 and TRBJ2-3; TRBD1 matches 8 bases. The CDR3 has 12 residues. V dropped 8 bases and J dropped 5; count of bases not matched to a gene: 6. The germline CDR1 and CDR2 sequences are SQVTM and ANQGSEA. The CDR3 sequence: CSFRGQGDTQYF. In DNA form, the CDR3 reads TGCAGCTTCAGGGGGCAAGGAGATACGCAGTATTTT.

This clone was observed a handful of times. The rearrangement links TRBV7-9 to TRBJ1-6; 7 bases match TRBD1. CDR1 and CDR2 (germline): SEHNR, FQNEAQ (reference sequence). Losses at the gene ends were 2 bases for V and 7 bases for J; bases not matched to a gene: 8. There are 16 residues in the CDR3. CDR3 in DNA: TGTGCCAGCAGCTTATTAGGGGGCTTGAAGAATTCACCCCTCCACTTT. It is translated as CASSLLGGLKNSPLHF.

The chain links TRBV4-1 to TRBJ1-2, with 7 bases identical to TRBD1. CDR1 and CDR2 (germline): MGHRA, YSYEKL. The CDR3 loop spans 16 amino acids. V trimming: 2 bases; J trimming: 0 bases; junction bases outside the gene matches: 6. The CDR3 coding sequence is TGCGCCAGCAGCCAAAAAGGGGACAGAACTAACTATGGCTACACCTTC. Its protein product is CASSQKGDRTNYGYTF.

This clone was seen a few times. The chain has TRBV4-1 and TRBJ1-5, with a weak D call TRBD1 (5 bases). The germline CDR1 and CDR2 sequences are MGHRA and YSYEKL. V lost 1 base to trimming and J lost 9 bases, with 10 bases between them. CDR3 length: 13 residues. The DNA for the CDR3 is TGCGCCAGCAGCCAAGCGTGGGGCACGCCCCAGCATTTT. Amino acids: CASSQAWGTPQHF.

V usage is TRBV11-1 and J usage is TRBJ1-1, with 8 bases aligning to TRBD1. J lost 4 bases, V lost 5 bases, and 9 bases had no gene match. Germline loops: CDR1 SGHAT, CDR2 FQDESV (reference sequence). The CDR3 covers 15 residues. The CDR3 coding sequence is TGTGCCAGCAGCCCACTCGGGACAGGTCGCACTGAAGCTTTCTTT. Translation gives CASSPLGTGRTEAFF. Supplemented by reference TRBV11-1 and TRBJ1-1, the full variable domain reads EAEVAQSPRYKITEKSQAVAFWCDPISGHATLYWYRQILGQGPELLVQFQDESVVDDSQLPKDRFSAERLKGVDSTLKIQPAELGDSAMYLCASSPLGTGRTEAFFGQGTRLTVV.

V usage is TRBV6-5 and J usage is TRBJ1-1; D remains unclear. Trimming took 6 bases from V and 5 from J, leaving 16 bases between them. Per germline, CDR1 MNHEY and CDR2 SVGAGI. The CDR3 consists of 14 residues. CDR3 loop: CASRYRETWTEAFF. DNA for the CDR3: TGTGCCAGCAGGTACCGCGAGACTTGGACTGAAGCTTTCTTT.

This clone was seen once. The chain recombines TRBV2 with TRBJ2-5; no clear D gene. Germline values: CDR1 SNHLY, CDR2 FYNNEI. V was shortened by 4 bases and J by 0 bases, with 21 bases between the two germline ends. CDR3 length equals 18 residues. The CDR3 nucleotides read TGTGCCAGCAGTGGACCCCTGAACCCCAGACATTACCAAGAGACCCAGTACTTC. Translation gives CASSGPLNPRHYQETQYF.

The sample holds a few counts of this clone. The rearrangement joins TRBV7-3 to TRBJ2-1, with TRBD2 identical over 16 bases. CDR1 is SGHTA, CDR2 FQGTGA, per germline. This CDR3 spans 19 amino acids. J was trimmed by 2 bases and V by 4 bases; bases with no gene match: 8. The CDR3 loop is CASSSGLAGGPSTYNEQFF. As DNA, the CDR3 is TGTGCCAGCAGCTCGGGACTAGCGGGGGGGCCGAGCACCTACAATGAGCAGTTCTTC.

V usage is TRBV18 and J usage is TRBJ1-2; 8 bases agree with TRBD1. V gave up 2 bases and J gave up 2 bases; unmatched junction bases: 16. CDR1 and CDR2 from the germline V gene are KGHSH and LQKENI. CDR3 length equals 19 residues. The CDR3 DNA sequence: TGTGCCAGCTCACCATCCCCATTTCGGGACAGGCTCGAGAACTATGGCTACACCTTC. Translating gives CASSPSPFRDRLENYGYTF. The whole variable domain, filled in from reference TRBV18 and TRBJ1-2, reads NAGVMQNPRHLVRRRGQEARLRCSPMKGHSHVYWYRQLPEEGLKFMVYLQKENIIDESGMPKERFSAEFPKEGPSILRIQQVVRGDSAAYFCASSPSPFRDRLENYGYTFGSGTRLTVV.

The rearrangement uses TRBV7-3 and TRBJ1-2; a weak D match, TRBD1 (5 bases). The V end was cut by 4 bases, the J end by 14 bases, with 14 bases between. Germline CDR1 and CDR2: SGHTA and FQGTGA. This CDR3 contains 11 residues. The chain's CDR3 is CASSWGNPETF. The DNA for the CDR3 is TGTGCCAGCAGCTGGGGCAATCCGGAGACCTTC.